This T cell receptor beta chain was sequenced for a study of T cell clonality in common variable immunodeficiency. Study-wide points: Fewer deletions and N-nucleotide insertions were reportedly seen in common variable immunodeficiency TCR beta sequences. CVID patient heterogeneity limited repertoire-clinical complication correlations. Compared with healthy controls, CVID subjects showed increased TCRbeta clonality, mostly in about a third.

Sequencing used immunoSEQ multiplex PCR; TCRdb keeps in-frame clones, though not all of them. Found here are about 33,000 clones, no singletons; the ten largest cover approximately 6.5%. Germline CDR1 is SGHTA and CDR2 is FQGTGA. The CDR3 runs 14 residues. Trimming stripped 4 bases from V and 4 bases from J, with 13 bases between. A note on this clone: Its specificity is unknown. The CDR3 end falls 3 residues outside the read, so it is completed with the germline J gene.

The TCR comes from a human donor with common variable immunodeficiency. The V call is TRBV7-3, the J call TRBJ1-1; a possible D gene is TRBD1 (5 bases). The specimen was peripheral blood mononuclear cells. The CDR3 sequence: CASSSGGVGTEAFF. The sequenced part of the CDR3 DNA is TGTGCCAGCAGCTCGGGAGGGGTGGGCACTGAA.